This TCR beta chain was identified during a study of T-cell memory formation after mild COVID-19. Study overall: Clustering of TCRs was largely donor specific.

Note on this clonotype: Antigen: not known.

Germline-derived CDR1 and CDR2 are DFQATT and SNEGSKA (reference sequence). The CDR3 is 14 residues long. V was shortened by 5 bases and J by 0 bases, with 12 bases between the two germline ends. Study-wide results and limits: Second-wave clones reaching peak frequency on day 37 lacked confirmed SARS-CoV-2 specificity. The finding that pre-infection memory included some responding clones suggested that cross-reactive memory joined.

Each CDR3 protein gets one entry after TCRdb re-called the 5' RACE reads with MiXCR. There are 560,000 or so distinct CDR3 sequences in the sample; around a sixth occur only once, and 8.1% lies in the top ten. This sequence joins TRBV20-1 and TRBJ2-3; a possible D gene is TRBD2 (5 bases). Sequencing used PBMCs or a T cell subset sorted from them (not recorded which). This TCR derives from an adult woman who had mild COVID-19 (a few samples of this study predate the infection). Cell type and time point are not known. The CDR3 loop is CSARTGGSTDTQYF. In nucleotides, the CDR3 is TGCAGTGCTCGAACCGGAGGCAGCACAGATACGCAGTATTTT.